The next 14 T cell receptor beta chains were all read from a single sample in a study of T cells in Graves' hyperthyroidism and ophthalmopathy (dated by TCRdb to about 2019). The library was generated by multiplex PCR. Instrument on record: Illumina HiSeq 2000. TCR beta CDR3 regions were amplified from RNA transcripts. For the first round of RT-PCR on the TCR CDR3, the HTBI primer set was used together with the Qiagen OneStep RT-PCR kit. Starting from the raw public reads, TCRdb applied fastp trimming at Q25, assembled clones with MiXCR and retained in-frame beta chains. One record per CDR3 amino acid sequence lists the most common genes and DNA. The sample table contains approximately 600,000 distinct CDR3 sequences; only one count was recorded for 14% of them. About 7% of the sample is held by the ten biggest clonotypes. Sequences were obtained from blood. These receptors were taken from a young woman with Graves' ophthalmopathy.

CDR3 coding DNA: TGCGCCAGCAGCCTAAAGGACAGGGGATTGAACACTGAAGCTTTCTTT. Translating it yields CASSLKDRGLNTEAFF. This chain joins TRBV4-3 and TRBJ1-1, with 9 bases that match TRBD1. The V segment lost 4 bases and the J segment 0 bases; nucleotides outside the gene matches: 6. CDR1 and CDR2 from the germline V gene are LGHNA and YSLEER. This CDR3 spans 16 amino acids.

The chain uses TRBV9 and TRBJ2-7; the match to TRBD2 covers 9 bases. V was pared by 0 bases and J by 5 bases, with 9 bases of the junction left unmatched. This CDR3 comprises 16 residues. Germline V gene data show CDR1 as SGDLS and CDR2 as YYNGEE. The CDR3 DNA reads TGTGCCAGCAGCGTAGGTAGCGGGAGCTCTCGCGACGAGCAGTACTTC. Its protein product is CASSVGSGSSRDEQYF.

This clonotype was seen more than once but under ten times. V gene TRBV7-8 combines with J gene TRBJ2-3; D possibly corresponds to TRBD2 (5 bases). Trimming stripped 1 base from V and 14 bases from J, with 16 bases between. Per the germline V gene, CDR1 is SGHVS and CDR2 is FQNEAQ. The CDR3 contains 13 residues. CDR3 nucleotide sequence: TGTGCCAGCAGCTTAGGTCGCGGGCCACGGGCGTATTTT. Translation gives CASSLGRGPRAYF.

This clonotype appeared many times. The rearrangement uses TRBV7-6 and TRBJ2-1, with TRBD2 matching over 7 bases. CDR3 length: 14 amino acids. V dropped 0 bases and J dropped 6; count of bases not matched to a gene: 2. Germline assignment: CDR1 SGHVS and CDR2 FNYEAQ. The CDR3 reads CASSLASSGNEQFF. For the CDR3, the DNA is TGTGCCAGCAGCTTAGCGTCTAGCGGCAATGAGCAGTTCTTC.

This clonotype was found many times. The V call is TRBV7-2, the J call TRBJ1-4, with D tentatively TRBD1 (6 bases). Per the germline V gene, CDR1 is SGHTA and CDR2 is FQGNSA. The CDR3 has 16 amino acids. V shed 1 base and J shed 8 bases, with 17 bases lying between them. The CDR3 here is CASSLGGSRGGEKLFF. The CDR3 nucleotides are TGTGCCAGCAGCTTAGGAGGGAGCAGGGGTGGGGAAAAACTGTTTTTT.

CDR3 region: CASSPVADRAAYEQYF. DNA for the CDR3: TGTGCCAGCTCACCAGTTGCGGACAGGGCTGCCTACGAGCAGTACTTC. This sequence joins TRBV18 and TRBJ2-7, with 8 bases fitting TRBD1. Germline V gene sequence: CDR1 KGHSH, CDR2 LQKENI. J gave up 2 bases and V 2 bases, and 8 bases lay outside the gene matches. The CDR3 extends over 16 amino acids.

This clonotype was observed many times. The rearrangement links TRBV18 to TRBJ1-1; D unresolved. This CDR3 spans 13 amino acids. The V and J ends lost 2 bases and 5 bases respectively, with 9 bases between them. Germline assignment: CDR1 KGHSH and CDR2 LQKENI. The CDR3 spells CASSPVAVTEAFF. DNA of the CDR3: TGTGCCAGCTCACCAGTTGCGGTGACTGAAGCTTTCTTT.

This clonotype was recorded many times. The gene calls are TRBV5-6 and TRBJ2-1; either TRBD1 or TRBD2 may supply D (5 bases each). CDR1 is SGHDT and CDR2 is YYEEEE in the germline V gene. Deletions cut 4 bases from V and 0 bases from J, with 14 bases between. The CDR3 is 16 amino acids. The CDR3 sequence is CASSPPGQISYNEQFF. Written as DNA, the CDR3 is TGTGCCAGCAGCCCCCCGGGGCAGATCTCCTACAATGAGCAGTTCTTC.

This clonotype was observed at least ten times. The rearrangement uses TRBV7-6 and TRBJ2-3; 9 bases match TRBD2. V was clipped by 1 base and J by 6 bases; unmatched bases: 8. The germline V gene encodes CDR1 SGHVS and CDR2 FNYEAQ. The CDR3 is 16 amino acids. The CDR3 here is CASSLGGGRAFDTQYF. The DNA of the CDR3 is TGTGCCAGCAGCTTAGGAGGCGGGAGGGCCTTTGATACGCAGTATTTT.

This clonotype has ten or more counts. The chain joins TRBV30 to TRBJ2-7; possibly TRBD2 for D (6 bases). Germline CDR1 is GTSNPN and CDR2 is SVGIG (reference sequence). CDR3 length: 14 amino acids. V gave up 1 base and J gave up 3 bases, with 13 bases separating them. CDR3 protein: CAWSAGRKDYEQYF. Written as DNA, the CDR3 is TGTGCCTGGAGTGCGGGGAGGAAGGACTACGAGCAGTACTTC. Supplemented by reference TRBV30 and TRBJ2-7, the full variable domain reads SQTIHQWPATLVQPVGSPLSLECTVEGTSNPNLYWYRQAAGRGLQLLFYSVGIGQISSEVPQNLSASRPQDRQFILSSKKLLLSDSGFYLCAWSAGRKDYEQYFGPGTRLTVT.

The sample holds a few counts of this clonotype. This chain links TRBV18 with TRBJ2-1; D possibly corresponds to TRBD1 (5 bases). The CDR3 consists of 13 residues. With 3 bases removed from V and 7 bases from J, the gap between germline ends came to 10 bases. Germline V lookup: CDR1 KGHSH, CDR2 LQKENI. CDR3 nucleotides: TGTGCCAGCTCACCGGCAGGGCGAAATGAGCAGTTCTTC. This gives the protein CASSPAGRNEQFF.

This clonotype was recorded at least ten times. CDR3 sequence: CASSEDRGTYEQYF. The CDR3 nucleotides read TGTGCCAGCAGTGAAGACAGGGGAACCTACGAGCAGTACTTC. The V call is TRBV2, the J call TRBJ2-7, with 7 bases lining up with TRBD1. The CDR3 has 14 amino acids. The V and J ends lost 1 base and 2 bases, in that order; junction bases with no gene match: 2. CDR1 is SNHLY and CDR2 is FYNNEI in the germline V gene. Filled out from reference TRBV2 and TRBJ2-7, the complete variable domain reads EPEVTQTPSHQVTQMGQEVILRCVPISNHLYFYWYRQILGQKVEFLVSFYNNEISEKSEIFDDQFSVERPDGSNFTLKIRSTKLEDSAMYFCASSEDRGTYEQYFGPGTRLTVT.

The V call is TRBV7-8, the J call TRBJ2-5, with 7 bases that match TRBD1. CDR1 SGHVS and CDR2 FQNEAQ come from the germline V gene. The length of the CDR3 is 16 residues. Trimming at V came to 5 bases and at J to 2 bases, leaving 11 bases not matched to a gene. CDR3 region: CASSLHGGQVQETQYF. In DNA, the CDR3 is TGTGCCAGCAGCCTCCATGGCGGACAGGTACAAGAGACCCAGTACTTC.

As concerns this clonotype: A clone one base away is much larger, so this may be a read error. The chain is built from TRBV6-1 and TRBJ1-5, with D tentatively TRBD1 (5 bases). Germline CDR1 reads MNHNS; CDR2 reads SASEGT. The CDR3 consists of 15 residues. CDR3 nucleotide sequence: TGTGTCAGCAGTGAAGGCAGGGCGGGCAATCAGCCCCAGCATTTT. Encoded protein: CVSSEGRAGNQPQHF.